A selection of T cell receptor beta chains follows, all from one sample in a study of cytomegalovirus exposure and HLA in healthy donors. TCRdb keeps only in-frame clones here, not all; method: immunoSEQ multiplex PCR. Counted here are 130,000 or so clones, about 81% occurring once; the ten biggest clones make up around 1.9%. What was sequenced was PBMCs. The receptors were sampled from a man aged 35-49 years in good health and CMV-seronegative. CDR3s include the opening cysteine and the closing phenylalanine or tryptophan.

CDR3aa,v_gene
CASSPLTTDHYGYTF,TRBV7-9
CASRTGTSGKREQYF,TRBV27
CASGDRGIYGYTF,TRBV5-6
CASSEVRGGRTNNEQFF,TRBV5-1
CASSFFDSNGYTF,TRBV27
CASSYLGRGQETQYF,TRBV6-6
CASSAGLAGGSYEQYF,TRBV5-1
CASSFWSGSGETQYF,TRBV7-7
CAWSENRGYEQYF,TRBV30
CASSRGAGVGTDTQYF,TRBV7-9
CSARADTEAFF,TRBV20-1
CATRPGGMNTEAFF,TRBV15
CAVELGPGLAKIYSYEQYF,TRBV30
CASSSQAKSGHEQFF,TRBV7-6
CAISGTEKETQYF,TRBV10-3
CATSRDRTGAGETQYF,TRBV15
CASSDDRGEQYF,TRBV2
CASSLNGGQFSGNTIYF,TRBV7-2
CASSSGQGRTDTQYF,TRBV7-8
CAWSPFTGYGETQYF,TRBV30
CASSFLSGTDTQYF,TRBV28
CASSLGQDSLIPYEQYF,TRBV5-6
CASSLAGQGTPQHF,TRBV7-2
CASSLVGTSLEKLFF,TRBV18
CASSRQVNTEAFF,TRBV7-3
CAWSVPGWPYGYTF,TRBV30
CASSLGALSVNQETQYF,TRBV7-2
CASSQDIQVNTEAFF,TRBV4-2
CASSSGTGGIETQYF,TRBV27
CAIRSSNTGELFF,TRBV11-2
CASSKALSRGVINEQFF,TRBV21-1
CASRTGKDQPQHF,TRBV6-6
CASSYSSSSNYGYTF,TRBV6-5
CAWSVDRWSEAFF,TRBV30
CASDRNNSPLHF,TRBV7-9